The sequence of this TCR beta chain was determined in a study of cytomegalovirus exposure and HLA in healthy donors. Findings of the study overall: A list of approximately 160 TCR beta chains associated with cytomegalovirus was given. It was found in a later analysis that first-cohort TCR clusters tended to co-occur in the 100 to 150 validation repertoires.

As to this clone: Antigen specificity is unknown.

Clones were read by immunoSEQ multiplex PCR, and TCRdb kept only the in-frame ones, dropping some. Among 70,000 to 80,000 clones listed, about 94% were seen once. V was shortened by 5 bases and J by 3 bases, with 7 bases between the two germline ends. Germline CDR1 and CDR2: SGHRS and YFSETQ. This CDR3 comprises 12 residues. This rearrangement joins TRBV5-1 to TRBJ2-3, with a possible D match to TRBD2 (5 bases). Sequenced: PBMCs. The receptor comes from a woman aged 18 to 35 in good health and CMV-seropositive. CDR3 residues: CASSPGTDTQYF. CDR3 nucleotides: TGCGCCAGCAGTCCGGGGACAGATACGCAGTATTTT.